These 19 T cell receptor beta chains came from one sample sequenced in a study of vaccination and CD4 T cells after COVID-19. Oncomine TCR Beta short-read sequencing was applied to DNA from cultured CD4+ T cells. TCRdb called the PCR reads again in MiXCR, with one record for every CDR3 protein. This table holds 12,000 or so distinct CDR3 sequences, 35% to 45% found once. What these receptors recognize is not known. The treatment here: roughly 11-day PBMC culture with coronavirus spike peptide pools or control peptides (ViraFEST assay). Material for sequencing was cultured CD4+ T cells from blood. Receptors were obtained from a human donor with COVID-19.

This clonotype appeared a few times. This sequence joins TRBV20-1 and TRBJ2-3; TRBD2 aligns across 7 bases. The germline CDR1 and CDR2 sequences are DFQATT and SNEGSKA (reference sequence). Trimming at V came to 2 bases and at J to 2 bases, leaving 4 bases not matched to a gene. The CDR3 has 14 amino acids. This CDR3 reads CSARRREPTDTQYF. In DNA form, the CDR3 reads TGCAGTGCTAGACGGCGGGAGCCCACAGATACGCAGTATTTT.

The chain uses TRBV7-9 and TRBJ1-5; a possible D gene is TRBD1 (6 bases). In germline, CDR1 is SEHNR, CDR2 FQNEAQ (reference sequence). The V end lost 1 base, the J end lost 2 bases, and 6 bases lay between the germline ends. This CDR3 region has 14 residues. The CDR3 loop reads CASSLGTGNQPQHF. CDR3 in DNA: TGTGCCAGCAGCTTAGGGACAGGCAATCAGCCCCAGCATTTT.

This clonotype was counted between two and nine times. This chain joins TRBV21-1 and TRBJ1-2. TRBV21-1 counts as a pseudogene. The CDR3 is made up of 18 amino acids. The CDR3 nucleotides are TGTGCCAGCAGCAAAGCTGAGTTTTGCACCCTCTTCGACTATGGCTACACCTTC. Amino acid sequence: CASSKAEFCTLFDYGYTF.

Worth noting for this clonotype: One end of the junction is discordant with germline, which a read error may explain. The chain links TRBV7-7 to TRBJ2-5, with TRBD1 identical over 10 bases. The CDR3 totals 15 residues. CDR1 is SSHAT, CDR2 FNYEAQ, per germline (reference sequence). The CDR3 is CASSPLPGQGETQYF. DNA for the CDR3: TGTGCTAGCAGCCCACTTCCGGGACAGGGGGAGACCCAGTACTTC.

This sequence joins TRBV27 and TRBJ2-1; D gene unclear. Trimming removed 5 bases at V and 0 bases at J, with 17 bases between. The CDR3 consists of 17 residues. Germline V gene sequence: CDR1 MNHEY, CDR2 SMNVEV (reference sequence). The CDR3 bases are TGTGCCAGCAGTCCCTCAACCCCGGGTAGCTCCTACAATGAGCAGTTCTTC. Protein product: CASSPSTPGSSYNEQFF.

As for this clonotype: Its ends do not fully match the called genes, so a read error is possible. The chain recombines TRBV7-6 with TRBJ2-1, with D unclear. The CDR3 is 13 amino acids. Germline V lookup: CDR1 SGHVS, CDR2 FNYEAQ. The CDR3 sequence is CASSTNLGNEQFF. CDR3 DNA sequence: TGTGCTAGCAGCACAAACCTGGGCAATGAGCAGTTCTTC.

The genes are TRBV5-6 and TRBJ1-6; perhaps TRBD1 as D (5 bases). The germline CDR1 and CDR2 sequences are SGHDT and YYEEEE. CDR3 size: 17 residues. V was clipped by 0 bases and J by 7 bases, with 17 bases between them. The CDR3 DNA sequence: TGTGCCAGCAGCTTGGCCGGGGGTGCGGGCATGAATTCACCCCTCCACTTT. Translation gives CASSLAGGAGMNSPLHF. Using reference TRBV5-6 and TRBJ1-6 for the parts outside the CDR3, the full variable domain is DAGVTQSPTHLIKTRGQQVTLRCSPKSGHDTVSWYQQALGQGPQFIFQYYEEEERQRGNFPDRFSGHQFPNYSSELNVNALLLGDSALYLCASSLAGGAGMNSPLHFGNGTRLTVT.

The V and J genes are TRBV5-1 and TRBJ1-2; D is ambiguous. Trimming removed 2 bases at V and 3 bases at J, with 11 bases between. CDR1 is SGHRS and CDR2 is YFSETQ in the germline V gene. The CDR3 is made up of 14 amino acids. CDR3 DNA sequence: TGCGCCAGCAGCTTAGGCCAGCCCGACTATGGCTACACCTTC. Translating it yields CASSLGQPDYGYTF. Complete variable domain (other parts from reference TRBV5-1 and TRBJ1-2): KAGVTQTPRYLIKTRGQQVTLSCSPISGHRSVSWYQQTPGQGLQFLFEYFSETQRNKGNFPGRFSGRQFSNSRSEMNVSTLELGDSALYLCASSLGQPDYGYTFGSGTRLTVV.

The chain is built from TRBV11-3 and TRBJ2-1; D remains unclear. Germline V gene data show CDR1 as SGHNT and CDR2 as YENEEA. There are 14 residues in the CDR3. Trimming shortened V by 0 bases and J by 4 bases, and 7 bases separated the two germline ends. Here the CDR3 reads CASSLEVAYNEQFF. The CDR3 DNA reads as TGTGCCAGCAGCTTAGAGGTAGCTTACAATGAGCAGTTCTTC.

The rearrangement uses TRBV5-6 and TRBJ1-2; maybe TRBD1 (5 bases). V lost 4 bases, J lost 4 bases, and 17 bases lay in between. Germline loops: CDR1 SGHDT, CDR2 YYEEEE. CDR3 length: 15 amino acids. The CDR3 coding sequence is TGTGCCAGCAGCCCTGGCCGGGACCCAGGCTATGGCTACACCTTC. This sequence encodes CASSPGRDPGYGYTF.

The CDR3, as DNA: TGTGCCAGCAACTTAAAAGGGGGTACCGGGGGTTCACCCCTCCACTTT. Amino acids: CASNLKGGTGGSPLHF. The chain is built from TRBV5-4 and TRBJ1-6; D perhaps matches TRBD1 (6 bases). Germline lookup yields CDR1 SGHNT and CDR2 YYREEE (reference sequence). The CDR3 runs 16 residues. V was cut by 6 bases and J by 9 bases, with 22 bases left in between.

This clonotype was detected a few times. The V gene is TRBV6-5, the J gene TRBJ1-5; perhaps TRBD1 as D (5 bases). The germline CDR1 and CDR2 sequences are MNHEY and SVGAGI. This CDR3 is 15 amino acids long. Trimming stripped 0 bases from V and 4 bases from J, with 10 bases between. CDR3 in amino acids: CASSYSTSGNQPQHF. The CDR3 DNA follows: TGTGCCAGCAGTTACTCGACGTCAGGGAATCAGCCCCAGCATTTT.

V is TRBV19 and J is TRBJ2-7, with 8 positions matching TRBD2. This CDR3 contains 13 residues. With V trimmed by 7 bases and J by 5 bases, 7 bases remained unmatched. Germline V lookup: CDR1 LNHDA, CDR2 SQIVND (reference sequence). The CDR3 bases are TGTGCCAGTACCGCACGAGCGGGGGACGAGCAGTACTTC. Translated, it gives CASTARAGDEQYF.

This chain joins TRBV6-1 and TRBJ1-1; 10 bases fit TRBD1. CDR3 length equals 15 residues. J lost 5 bases, V lost 5 bases, and 8 bases had no gene match. Germline V gives CDR1 MNHNS, CDR2 SASEGT. CDR3 bases: TGTGCCAGCAGTCCCCTACCGGGACAGGGGACTGAAGCTTTCTTT. It translates to CASSPLPGQGTEAFF.

This clonotype was recorded a few times. The chain couples TRBV19 to TRBJ2-1; 9 bases agree with TRBD2. Germline lookup yields CDR1 LNHDA and CDR2 SQIVND (reference sequence). V lost 5 bases, J lost 6 bases, and 5 bases stayed unmatched. CDR3 length equals 14 residues. CDR3 protein: CASSLRGGFNEQFF. CDR3 bases: TGTGCCAGTAGTTTGCGGGGGGGTTTCAATGAGCAGTTCTTC. Supplemented by reference TRBV19 and TRBJ2-1, the full variable domain reads DGGITQSPKYLFRKEGQNVTLSCEQNLNHDAMYWYRQDPGQGLRLIYYSQIVNDFQKGDIAEGYSVSREKKESFPLTVTSAQKNPTAFYLCASSLRGGFNEQFFGPGTRLTVL.

V gene TRBV20-1 combines with J gene TRBJ1-5, with TRBD1 as a possible D gene (6 bases). CDR3 length equals 16 residues. CDR1 and CDR2 from the germline V gene are DFQATT and SNEGSKA (reference sequence). The V end lost 2 bases, the J end lost 0 bases, and 14 bases lay between the germline ends. The DNA for the CDR3 is TGCAGTGCTAGAATTCCGGACAGCGGTAGCAATCAGCCCCAGCATTTT. Translated: CSARIPDSGSNQPQHF.

This CDR3 reads CAWSPYPSGANVLTF. The CDR3 DNA reads TGTGCCTGGAGCCCCTATCCCTCTGGGGCCAACGTCCTGACTTTC. The chain is built from TRBV30 and TRBJ2-6; unclear D gene. Trimming took off 3 bases at V and 0 bases at J, with 9 bases between the two ends. CDR1 is GTSNPN, CDR2 SVGIG, per germline (reference sequence). The CDR3 loop spans 15 amino acids. The variable domain in full, with the rest retrieved from reference TRBV30 and TRBJ2-6, is SQTIHQWPATLVQPVGSPLSLECTVEGTSNPNLYWYRQAAGRGLQLLFYSVGIGQISSEVPQNLSASRPQDRQFILSSKKLLLSDSGFYLCAWSPYPSGANVLTFGAGSRLTVL.

V is TRBV20-1 and J is TRBJ1-3; D perhaps matches TRBD1 (5 bases). V shed 2 bases and J shed 1 base, with 6 bases lying between them. The length of the CDR3 is 13 residues. The germline V gene encodes CDR1 DFQATT and CDR2 SNEGSKA (reference sequence). The CDR3 loop is CSARKGSGNTIYF. CDR3 bases: TGCAGTGCTAGAAAGGGGTCTGGAAACACCATATATTTT.

The chain is built from TRBV12-5 and TRBJ2-2; 8 nucleotides agree with TRBD1. The germline V gene encodes CDR1 LGHNT and CDR2 FRNRAP. The CDR3 extends over 16 amino acids. After removal of 6 bases from V and 4 bases from J, the junction contained 10 bases not matched to a gene. DNA of the CDR3: TGTGCTAGTGGCAAAGACAGGGGATTAGGCACCGGGGAGCTGTTTTTT. It translates to CASGKDRGLGTGELFF. The full variable domain, with the rest looked up from reference TRBV12-5 and TRBJ2-2, is DARVTQTPRHKVTEMGQEVTMRCQPILGHNTVFWYRQTMMQGLELLAYFRNRAPLDDSGMPKDRFSAEMPDATLATLKIQPSEPRDSAVYFCASGKDRGLGTGELFFGEGSRLTVL.